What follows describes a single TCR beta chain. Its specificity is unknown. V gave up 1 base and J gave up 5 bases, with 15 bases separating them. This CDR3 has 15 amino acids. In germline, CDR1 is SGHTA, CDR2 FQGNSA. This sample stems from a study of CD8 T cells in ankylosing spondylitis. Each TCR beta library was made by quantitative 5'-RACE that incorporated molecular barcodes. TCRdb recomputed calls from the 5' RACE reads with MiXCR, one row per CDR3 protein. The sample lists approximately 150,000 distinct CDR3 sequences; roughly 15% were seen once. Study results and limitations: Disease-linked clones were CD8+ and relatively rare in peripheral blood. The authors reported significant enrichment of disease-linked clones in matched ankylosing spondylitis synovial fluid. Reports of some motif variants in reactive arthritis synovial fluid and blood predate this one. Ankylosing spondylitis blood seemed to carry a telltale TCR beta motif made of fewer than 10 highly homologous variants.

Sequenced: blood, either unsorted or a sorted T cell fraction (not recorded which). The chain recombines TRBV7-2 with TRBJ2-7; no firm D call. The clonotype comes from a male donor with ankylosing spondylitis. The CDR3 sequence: CASSLGGNVVDEQYF. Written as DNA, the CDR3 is TGTGCCAGCAGCTTAGGTGGAAATGTGGTCGACGAGCAGTACTTC.